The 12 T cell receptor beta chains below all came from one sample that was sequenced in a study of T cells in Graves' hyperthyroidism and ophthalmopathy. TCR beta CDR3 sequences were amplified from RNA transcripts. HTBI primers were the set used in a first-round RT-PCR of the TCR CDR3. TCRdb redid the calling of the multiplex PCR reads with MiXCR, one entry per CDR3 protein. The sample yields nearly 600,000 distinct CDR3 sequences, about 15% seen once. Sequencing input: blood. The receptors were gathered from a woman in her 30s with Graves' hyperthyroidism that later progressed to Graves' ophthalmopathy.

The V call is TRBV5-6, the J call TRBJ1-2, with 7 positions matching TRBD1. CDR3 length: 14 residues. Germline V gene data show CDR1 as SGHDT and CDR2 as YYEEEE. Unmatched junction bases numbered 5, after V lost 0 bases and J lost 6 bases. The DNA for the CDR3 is TGTGCCAGCAGCTTGGGACAGGGTATAAATGGCTACACCTTC. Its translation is CASSLGQGINGYTF. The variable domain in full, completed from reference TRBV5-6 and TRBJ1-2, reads DAGVTQSPTHLIKTRGQQVTLRCSPKSGHDTVSWYQQALGQGPQFIFQYYEEEERQRGNFPDRFSGHQFPNYSSELNVNALLLGDSALYLCASSLGQGINGYTFGSGTRLTVV.

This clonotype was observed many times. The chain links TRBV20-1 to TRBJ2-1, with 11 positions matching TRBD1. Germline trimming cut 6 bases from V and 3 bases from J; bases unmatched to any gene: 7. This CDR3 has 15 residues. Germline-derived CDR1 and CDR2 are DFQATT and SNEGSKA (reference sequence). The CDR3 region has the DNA TGCAGTGCATCGGGACAGGGGGACCTCTACAATGAGCAGTTCTTC. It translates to CSASGQGDLYNEQFF.

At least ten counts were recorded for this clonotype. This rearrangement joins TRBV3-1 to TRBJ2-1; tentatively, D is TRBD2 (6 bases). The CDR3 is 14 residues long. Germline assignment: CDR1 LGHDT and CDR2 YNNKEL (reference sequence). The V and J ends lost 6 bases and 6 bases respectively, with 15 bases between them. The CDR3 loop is CASSGELAVNEQFF. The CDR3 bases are TGTGCCAGCAGTGGGGAACTAGCAGTCAATGAGCAGTTCTTC.

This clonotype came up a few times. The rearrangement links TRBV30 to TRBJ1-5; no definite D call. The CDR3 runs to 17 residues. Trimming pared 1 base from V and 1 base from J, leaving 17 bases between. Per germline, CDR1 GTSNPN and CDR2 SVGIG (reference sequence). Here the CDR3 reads CAWSGFAGAFSNQPQHF. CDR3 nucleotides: TGTGCCTGGAGTGGTTTTGCGGGAGCCTTCAGCAATCAGCCCCAGCATTTT.

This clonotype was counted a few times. Written as DNA, the CDR3 is TGTGCCATCGGAGGTACGGGTGAGACCCAGTACTTC. Its protein product is CAIGGTGETQYF. The V call is TRBV24-1, the J call TRBJ2-5; perhaps TRBD2 as D (5 bases). CDR3 length: 12 residues. The V end lost 11 bases, the J end lost 5 bases, and 14 bases lay between the germline ends. Germline V gene lookup returns CDR1 KGHDR and CDR2 SFDVKD.

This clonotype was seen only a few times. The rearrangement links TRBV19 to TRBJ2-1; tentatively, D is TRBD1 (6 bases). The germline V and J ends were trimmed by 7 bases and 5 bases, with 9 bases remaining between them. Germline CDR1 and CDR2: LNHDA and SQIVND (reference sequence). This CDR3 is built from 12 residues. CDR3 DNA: TGTGCCAGTACCAGGGGAAACAATGAGCAGTTCTTC. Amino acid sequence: CASTRGNNEQFF.

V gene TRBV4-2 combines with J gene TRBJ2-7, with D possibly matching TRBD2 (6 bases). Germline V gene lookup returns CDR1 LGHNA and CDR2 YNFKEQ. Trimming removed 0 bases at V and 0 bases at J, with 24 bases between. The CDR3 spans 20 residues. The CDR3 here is CASSQDGKGTLTLSSYEQYF. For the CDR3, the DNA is TGTGCCAGCAGCCAAGATGGAAAAGGGACTCTCACCCTGAGCTCCTACGAGCAGTACTTC.

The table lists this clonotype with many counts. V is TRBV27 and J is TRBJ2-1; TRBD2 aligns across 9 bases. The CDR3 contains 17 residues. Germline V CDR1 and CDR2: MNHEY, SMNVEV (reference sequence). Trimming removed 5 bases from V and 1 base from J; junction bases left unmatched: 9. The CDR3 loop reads CASSNRYTSGSYNEQFF. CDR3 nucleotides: TGTGCCAGCAGTAATCGTTATACTAGCGGGTCCTACAATGAGCAGTTCTTC.

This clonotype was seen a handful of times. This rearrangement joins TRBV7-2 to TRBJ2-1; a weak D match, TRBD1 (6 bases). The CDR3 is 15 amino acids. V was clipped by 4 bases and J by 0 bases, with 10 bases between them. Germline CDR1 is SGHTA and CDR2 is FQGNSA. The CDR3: CASSSQQGSYNEQFF. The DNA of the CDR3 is TGTGCCAGCAGCTCCCAACAGGGCTCCTACAATGAGCAGTTCTTC.

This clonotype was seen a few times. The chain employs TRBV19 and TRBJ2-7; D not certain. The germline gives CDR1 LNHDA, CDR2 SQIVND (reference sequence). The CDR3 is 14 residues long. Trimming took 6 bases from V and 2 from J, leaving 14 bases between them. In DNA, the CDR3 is TGTGCCAGTAGCCAACGAGTGACCGCCTACGAGCAGTACTTC. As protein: CASSQRVTAYEQYF.

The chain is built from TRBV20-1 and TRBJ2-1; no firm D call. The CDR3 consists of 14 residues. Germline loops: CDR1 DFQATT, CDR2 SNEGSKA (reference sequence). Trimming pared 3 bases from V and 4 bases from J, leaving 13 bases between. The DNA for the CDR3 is TGCAGTGCTAGTCGGCTAGACCCATACAATGAGCAGTTCTTC. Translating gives CSASRLDPYNEQFF.

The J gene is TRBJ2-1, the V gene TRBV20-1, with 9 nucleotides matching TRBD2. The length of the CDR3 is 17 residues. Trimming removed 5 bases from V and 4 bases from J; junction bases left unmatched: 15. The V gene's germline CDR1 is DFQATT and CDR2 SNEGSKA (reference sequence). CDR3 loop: CSAQKRSGRSSYNEQFF. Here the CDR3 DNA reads TGCAGTGCTCAAAAGAGGAGCGGGAGGTCTTCGTACAATGAGCAGTTCTTC.